This T cell receptor (beta chain) was found in a study of OX40 agonist ivuxolimab in advanced cancers. Across the whole study: A diagnosis of hepatocellular carcinoma, melanoma, renal cell or head and neck cancer was present in dose-escalation patients. Having had anti-PD-1, anti-PD-L1 or anti-CTLA-4 therapy before was allowed, and approximately 40% had some. Study-level results: Antigen specificity of clonally expanded peripheral T cells was not established.

In germline, CDR1 is KGHSH, CDR2 LQKENI. The V gene lost 8 bases and the J gene lost 3 bases, with 20 bases spanning the gap. The CDR3 length is 16 residues. The cohort excluded patients with autoimmune disease history or systemic immunosuppression. Profiling relied on immunoSEQ multiplex PCR, and the TCRdb table lists in-frame clones only, not all of them. The profile shows about 66,000 clones, about 85% of them singletons. A word on this clone: Its specificity is not known.

Sample: CD4+ or CD8+ T cells sorted from blood, taken in a trial of the OX40 agonist ivuxolimab. This chain joins TRBV18 and TRBJ1-3, with D unclear. This sequence originates from an adult with an advanced solid tumor such as melanoma, head and neck, liver or kidney cancer. CDR3 loop: CASRVSSGTSGNTIYF. The DNA of the CDR3 is TGTGCCAGCCGCGTCTCGTCGGGAACTAGTGGAAACACCATATATTTT.